This TCR beta chain was obtained from a study of blood T cell repertoires in COVID-19. On the study more broadly: Acute and convalescent COVID-19 specimens originated in the United States, Italy and Spain.

Original data processing: Estimated nucleated cell counts came from reference gene primer amplification. Profiled with immunoSEQ multiplex PCR; TCRdb holds only in-frame clones, not every one. V, J and clone size were drawn from that table, and D and trimming were deduced from the DNA. The sample has fewer than 200,000 clones, 80% seen once. V shed 10 bases, J shed 7 bases, and the junction held 3 bases outside the gene matches. CDR3 length: 13 residues. The germline V gene encodes CDR1 LNHDA and CDR2 SQIVND (reference sequence). This clonotype was sampled from a man aged 65 to 85 with active or convalescent COVID-19. The chain carries TRBV19 and TRBJ1-6, with 11 bases that match TRBD1. Specimen: peripheral blood. The CDR3 loop is CATRDRGNSPLHF. The CDR3, as DNA: TGTGCCACCCGGGACAGGGGGAATTCACCCCTCCACTTT. The complete variable domain, with remaining parts taken from reference TRBV19 and TRBJ1-6, reads DGGITQSPKYLFRKEGQNVTLSCEQNLNHDAMYWYRQDPGQGLRLIYYSQIVNDFQKGDIAEGYSVSREKKESFPLTVTSAQKNPTAFYLCATRDRGNSPLHFGNGTRLTVT.